Each of the 22 T cell receptor beta chains below was sequenced from the same sample in a study of blood T cell repertoires in COVID-19. Some clones are missing from TCRdb's copy, which holds only in-frame ones; the method was immunoSEQ multiplex PCR. Of approximately 180,000 clones in the sample, about 79% were seen once. The sequenced sample consisted of peripheral blood. The receptor set was obtained from a woman in her sixties or seventies with acute or convalescent COVID-19.

This chain connects TRBV5-4 to TRBJ1-1; possibly TRBD1 for D (6 bases). CDR1 SGHNT and CDR2 YYREEE come from the germline V gene (reference sequence). Deletions cut 2 bases from V and 5 bases from J, with 13 bases between. The CDR3 is 14 residues long. The CDR3 coding sequence is TGTGCCAGCAGCTTTGGGCAGGGGTTGACTGAAGCTTTCTTT. Translating it yields CASSFGQGLTEAFF.

As to this clone: The identical CDR3 is also encoded by other nucleotide sequences in the sample. CDR3 amino acids: CASSLTENTEAFF. In DNA, the CDR3 is TGTGCCAGTAGCCTAACAGAGAACACTGAAGCTTTCTTT. The chain couples TRBV19 to TRBJ1-1; D is uncertain. Trimming took 6 bases from V and 1 from J, leaving 9 bases between them. Germline V gene sequence: CDR1 LNHDA, CDR2 SQIVND (reference sequence). The CDR3 is 13 residues long.

The gene calls are TRBV12-5 and TRBJ2-2, with a weak D call TRBD2 (5 bases). Trimming pared 0 bases from V and 6 bases from J, leaving 8 bases between. CDR3 length: 14 amino acids. Germline CDR1 is LGHNT and CDR2 is FRNRAP. CDR3 in amino acids: CASGLVEGSGELFF. The DNA of the CDR3 is TGTGCTAGTGGTTTGGTAGAGGGCTCCGGGGAGCTGTTTTTT.

This clone has a count of ten or more. The chain links TRBV7-6 to TRBJ2-2; D unclear. The length of the CDR3 is 14 residues. The V end lost 2 bases, the J end lost 4 bases, and 8 bases lay between the germline ends. Germline CDR1 is SGHVS and CDR2 is FNYEAQ. CDR3 amino acids: CASSLSPSTGELFF. CDR3 in DNA: TGTGCCAGCAGCTTATCCCCGTCCACCGGGGAGCTGTTTTTT. Full variable domain (rest looked up from reference TRBV7-6 and TRBJ2-2): GAGVSQSPRYKVTKRGQDVALRCDPISGHVSLYWYRQALGQGPEFLTYFNYEAQQDKSGLPNDRFSAERPEGSISTLTIQRTEQRDSAMYRCASSLSPSTGELFFGEGSRLTVL.

The CDR3 is CASSLGASDSYEQYF. The CDR3 DNA sequence: TGCGCCAGCAGCTTGGGGGCTAGCGACTCCTACGAGCAGTACTTC. The chain employs TRBV5-1 and TRBJ2-7; TRBD2 might be the D (6 bases). This CDR3 is built from 15 residues. CDR1 SGHRS and CDR2 YFSETQ come from the germline V gene. Trimming took off 0 bases at V and 0 bases at J, with 10 bases between the two ends.

In its sample, this clone was seen once. The chain carries TRBV6-5 and TRBJ2-7; D might be TRBD2 (6 bases). V dropped 8 bases and J dropped 3 bases, with 11 bases sitting between them. CDR1 and CDR2 (germline): MNHEY, SVGAGI. The CDR3 extends over 12 amino acids. For the CDR3, the DNA is TGTGCCAGCGGGGGGACGGTCTACGAGCAGTACTTC. It specifies CASGGTVYEQYF.

V is TRBV5-1 and J is TRBJ2-7, with 7 bases identical to TRBD1. Germline trimming cut 2 bases from V and 4 bases from J; bases unmatched to any gene: 6. Germline lookup yields CDR1 SGHRS and CDR2 YFSETQ. This CDR3 spans 14 amino acids. CDR3 residues: CASSLQGQWYEQYF. The CDR3 bases are TGCGCCAGCAGCTTACAGGGGCAATGGTACGAGCAGTACTTC. Full variable domain (rest looked up from reference TRBV5-1 and TRBJ2-7): KAGVTQTPRYLIKTRGQQVTLSCSPISGHRSVSWYQQTPGQGLQFLFEYFSETQRNKGNFPGRFSGRQFSNSRSEMNVSTLELGDSALYLCASSLQGQWYEQYFGPGTRLTVT.

The chain links TRBV27 to TRBJ1-2; maybe TRBD1 (5 bases). Trimming took off 5 bases at V and 8 bases at J, with 15 bases between the two ends. This CDR3 is 13 amino acids long. Germline values: CDR1 MNHEY, CDR2 SMNVEV (reference sequence). The CDR3 DNA reads as TGTGCCAGCAGTCCGGCGGGGCGGCGCGGCTACACCTTC. Translated: CASSPAGRRGYTF.

The chain uses TRBV21-1 and TRBJ1-6. TRBV21-1 is assigned pseudogene status. This CDR3 is built from 12 residues. CDR3 residues: CASSEGNSPLHF. In DNA form, the CDR3 reads TGTGCCAGCAGCGAGGGCAATTCACCCCTCCACTTT.

The table lists this clone with many counts. The chain has TRBV11-1 and TRBJ2-7; 7 bases agree with TRBD2. The V gene's germline CDR1 is SGHAT and CDR2 FQDESV (reference sequence). V lost 5 bases, J lost 10 bases, and 17 bases stayed unmatched. The CDR3 spans 15 residues. The CDR3, as DNA: TGTGCCAGCAGCCGCCAAGGAGCGGGGCACGGTGTACAGTACTTC. Its translation: CASSRQGAGHGVQYF.

V gene TRBV4-2 combines with J gene TRBJ1-4, with 9 bases fitting TRBD1. The V segment lost 1 base and the J segment 6 bases; nucleotides outside the gene matches: 9. This CDR3 is 17 amino acids long. The germline CDR1 and CDR2 sequences are LGHNA and YNFKEQ. The CDR3 sequence is CASSQGGQGKGDEKLFF. In DNA, the CDR3 is TGTGCCAGCAGCCAAGGGGGACAGGGTAAGGGGGATGAAAAACTGTTTTTT.

The rearrangement uses TRBV5-1 and TRBJ2-2; 8 bases are shared with TRBD2. With V trimmed by 4 bases and J by 6 bases, 11 bases remained unmatched. CDR1 and CDR2 from the germline V gene are SGHRS and YFSETQ. This CDR3 has 16 amino acids. The CDR3 nucleotides are TGCGCCAGCAGCAAAACAGCGGGAGAAATGGCCGGGGAGCTGTTTTTT. Translated, it gives CASSKTAGEMAGELFF. The whole variable domain, filled in from reference TRBV5-1 and TRBJ2-2, reads KAGVTQTPRYLIKTRGQQVTLSCSPISGHRSVSWYQQTPGQGLQFLFEYFSETQRNKGNFPGRFSGRQFSNSRSEMNVSTLELGDSALYLCASSKTAGEMAGELFFGEGSRLTVL.

The chain recombines TRBV7-2 with TRBJ2-3; TRBD2 agrees at 9 bases. CDR1 is SGHTA and CDR2 is FQGNSA in the germline V gene. V gave up 1 base and J gave up 4 bases; unmatched junction bases: 3. The CDR3 totals 15 residues. Here the CDR3 reads CASSLVAGDSDTQYF. The DNA for the CDR3 is TGTGCCAGCAGCTTAGTAGCGGGAGACTCAGATACGCAGTATTTT.

The chain links TRBV4-1 to TRBJ1-2, with TRBD1 identical over 7 bases. This CDR3 region has 15 residues. From germline, CDR1 is MGHRA and CDR2 YSYEKL. After removal of 3 bases from V and 8 bases from J, the junction contained 12 bases not matched to a gene. As DNA, the CDR3 is TGCGCCAGCAGCCAGGAAACGACAGGGTTGGGGGGCTACACCTTC. Its protein product is CASSQETTGLGGYTF.

This clone was detected a few times. V usage is TRBV27 and J usage is TRBJ1-1, with D perhaps TRBD1 (5 bases). The CDR3 loop spans 15 amino acids. V lost 4 bases to trimming and J lost 0 bases, with 12 bases between them. Germline CDR1 and CDR2: MNHEY and SMNVEV (reference sequence). CDR3 bases: TGTGCCAGCAGTTCGGACACAGAAATGAACACTGAAGCTTTCTTT. Amino acids: CASSSDTEMNTEAFF.

V is TRBV7-2 and J is TRBJ1-2, with D tentatively TRBD1 (5 bases). The CDR3 has 14 amino acids. V lost 1 base to trimming and J lost 7 bases, with 13 bases between them. Per germline, CDR1 SGHTA and CDR2 FQGNSA. CDR3 sequence reads: CASSLDPGKGGYTF. In DNA, the CDR3 is TGTGCCAGCAGCTTAGATCCAGGGAAGGGTGGCTACACCTTC.

The chain links TRBV5-1 to TRBJ2-7; tentative D call: TRBD2 (5 bases). V lost 4 bases, J lost 0 bases, and 20 bases lay in between. This CDR3 has 17 residues. Germline-derived CDR1 and CDR2 are SGHRS and YFSETQ. CDR3 sequence reads: CASSTDFSGRSSYEQYF. The CDR3 nucleotides read TGCGCCAGCAGCACCGATTTTTCGGGGAGAAGCTCCTACGAGCAGTACTTC.

CDR3 nucleotides: TGTGCCAGCAGCGTAGAACAGGACTATGGCTACACCTTC. This translates into CASSVEQDYGYTF. The J gene is TRBJ1-2, the V gene TRBV9, with D perhaps TRBD1 (5 bases). This CDR3 has 13 residues. The ends were cut back, 0 bases at V and 3 bases at J, with 6 bases in the middle. Germline values: CDR1 SGDLS, CDR2 YYNGEE.

V is TRBV29-1 and J is TRBJ2-1; D possibly corresponds to TRBD1 (5 bases). Germline-derived CDR1 and CDR2 are SQVTM and ANQGSEA. CDR3 length equals 12 residues. Between the trimmed V and J ends, which lost 6 bases and 1 base, there was a span of 7 bases. The DNA of the CDR3 is TGCAGCGTGACAGAGTCCTACAATGAGCAGTTCTTC. Its protein product is CSVTESYNEQFF.

As DNA, the CDR3 is TGTGCCAGCAGTTCAGGACACCCGGGGGATGGCTACACCTTC. Translating it yields CASSSGHPGDGYTF. The rearrangement joins TRBV7-2 to TRBJ1-2, with TRBD1 as a possible D gene (5 bases). The CDR3 is 14 residues long. Germline V gene sequence: CDR1 SGHTA, CDR2 FQGNSA. Trimming removed 6 bases at V and 6 bases at J, with 17 bases between.

The V call is TRBV4-1, the J call TRBJ2-1; D possibly corresponds to TRBD1 (5 bases). This CDR3 is built from 17 residues. V dropped 0 bases and J dropped 7 bases, with 19 bases sitting between them. Germline CDR1 reads MGHRA; CDR2 reads YSYEKL. As DNA, the CDR3 is TGCGCCAGCAGCCAAGAAGGGGATCTAAACCCGGTGAATGAGCAGTTCTTC. Encoded protein: CASSQEGDLNPVNEQFF.

This chain links TRBV30 with TRBJ2-3; no reliable D call. The CDR3 consists of 15 residues. V gave up 7 bases and J gave up 6 bases, with 23 bases separating them. The germline CDR1 and CDR2 sequences are GTSNPN and SVGIG (reference sequence). CDR3 nucleotide sequence: TGTGCCTATTCGATGGGCCCTCCTTTCTGGGATACGCAGTATTTT. As protein: CAYSMGPPFWDTQYF.